In its sample, the clone carrying this T cell receptor beta chain ranks as medium-sized. These data belong to a study of T cells after yellow fever vaccination. In the study overall: Where fractions had low cell numbers, libraries were prepared from them with the SMART-Seq v4 Ultra Low Input RNA kit. Notes on the study in general: Weaker overall, the secondary response nonetheless peaked faster (day 5 versus 15).

Conversion of TCR transcripts into cDNA relied on 5'RACE template switching, which added a universal primer site and UMIs. TCRdb re-called the 5' RACE reads with MiXCR, one entry per CDR3 protein. The data show around 4,800 distinct CDR3 sequences, 7.6% seen once. V lost 2 bases and J 3 bases, leaving 8 bases between the germline ends. CDR3 size: 12 residues. The germline V gene encodes CDR1 DFQATT and CDR2 SNEGSKA (reference sequence). This chain uses TRBV20-1 with TRBJ2-7; a possible D gene is TRBD2 (5 bases). The material was PBMCs, either bulk or a sorted T-cell subset (CD4+, CD8+, memory, or dextramer-sorted; not recorded which), obtained 15 days after the yellow fever booster vaccination. The TCR originated in a man under 40 who received the YFV17D yellow fever vaccine. Written as DNA, the CDR3 is TGCAGTGCTAGACCCGGGAACTACGAGCAGTACTTC. Encoded protein: CSARPGNYEQYF.